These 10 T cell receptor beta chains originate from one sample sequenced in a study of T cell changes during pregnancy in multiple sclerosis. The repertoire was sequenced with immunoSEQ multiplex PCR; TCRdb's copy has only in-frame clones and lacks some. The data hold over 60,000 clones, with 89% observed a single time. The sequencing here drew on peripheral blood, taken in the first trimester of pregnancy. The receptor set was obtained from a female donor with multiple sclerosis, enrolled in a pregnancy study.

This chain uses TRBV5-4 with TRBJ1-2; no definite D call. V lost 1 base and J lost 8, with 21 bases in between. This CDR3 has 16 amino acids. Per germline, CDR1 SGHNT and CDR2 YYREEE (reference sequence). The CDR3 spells CASSLWAGSQTRGYTF. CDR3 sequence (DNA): TGTGCCAGCAGCTTGTGGGCGGGATCGCAGACGAGGGGCTACACCTTC.

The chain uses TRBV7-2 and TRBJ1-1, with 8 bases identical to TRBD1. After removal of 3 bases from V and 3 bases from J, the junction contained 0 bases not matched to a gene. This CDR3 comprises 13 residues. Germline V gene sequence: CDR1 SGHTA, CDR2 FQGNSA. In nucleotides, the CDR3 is TGTGCCAGCAGCTTGACAGGGGACACTGAAGCTTTCTTT. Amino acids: CASSLTGDTEAFF.

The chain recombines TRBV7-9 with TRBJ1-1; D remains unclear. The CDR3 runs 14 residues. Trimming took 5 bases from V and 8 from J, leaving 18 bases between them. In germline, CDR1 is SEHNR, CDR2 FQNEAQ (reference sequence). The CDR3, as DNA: TGTGCCAGCAGCATTAGAACCCCGGCGGGAGAAGCTTTCTTT. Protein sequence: CASSIRTPAGEAFF.

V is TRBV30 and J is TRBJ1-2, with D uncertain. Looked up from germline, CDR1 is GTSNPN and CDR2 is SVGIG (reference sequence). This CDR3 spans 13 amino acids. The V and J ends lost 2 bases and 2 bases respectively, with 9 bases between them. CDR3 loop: CAWSFSRNYGYTF. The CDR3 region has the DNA TGTGCCTGGAGTTTCTCGAGGAACTATGGCTACACCTTC. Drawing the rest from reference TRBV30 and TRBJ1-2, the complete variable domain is SQTIHQWPATLVQPVGSPLSLECTVEGTSNPNLYWYRQAAGRGLQLLFYSVGIGQISSEVPQNLSASRPQDRQFILSSKKLLLSDSGFYLCAWSFSRNYGYTFGSGTRLTVV.

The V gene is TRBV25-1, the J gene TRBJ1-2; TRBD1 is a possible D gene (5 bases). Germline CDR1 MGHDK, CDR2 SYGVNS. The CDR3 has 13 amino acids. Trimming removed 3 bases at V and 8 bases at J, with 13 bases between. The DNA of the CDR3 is TGTGCCAGCAGTGATAGCGGGGCGTGGGGCTACACCTTC. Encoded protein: CASSDSGAWGYTF.

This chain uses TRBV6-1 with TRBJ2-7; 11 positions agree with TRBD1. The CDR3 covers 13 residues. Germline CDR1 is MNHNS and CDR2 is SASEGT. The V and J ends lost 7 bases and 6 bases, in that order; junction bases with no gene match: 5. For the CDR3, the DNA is TGTGCCAGCACAAGGACAGGGGGCAGCGAGCAGTACTTC. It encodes CASTRTGGSEQYF.

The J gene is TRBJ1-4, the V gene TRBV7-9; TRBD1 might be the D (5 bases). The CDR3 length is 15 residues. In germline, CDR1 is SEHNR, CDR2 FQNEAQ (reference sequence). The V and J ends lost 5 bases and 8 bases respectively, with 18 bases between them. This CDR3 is CASSPPGLENEKLFF. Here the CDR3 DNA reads TGTGCCAGCAGCCCACCGGGACTTGAAAACGAAAAACTGTTTTTT.

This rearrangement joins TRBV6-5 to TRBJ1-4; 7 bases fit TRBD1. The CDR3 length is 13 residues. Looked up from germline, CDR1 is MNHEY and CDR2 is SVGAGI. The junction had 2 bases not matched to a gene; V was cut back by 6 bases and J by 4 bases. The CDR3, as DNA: TGTGCCAGCAGACAGGGGATTAATGAAAAACTGTTTTTT. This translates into CASRQGINEKLFF.

The CDR3 coding sequence is TGTGCCAGCAGCCCCGGGCTAGCGGGAGACAATGAGCAGTTCTTC. It encodes CASSPGLAGDNEQFF. The chain couples TRBV7-9 to TRBJ2-1; 10 bases are a match to TRBD2. J gave up 5 bases and V 5 bases, and 6 bases lay outside the gene matches. The CDR3 has 15 amino acids. Germline CDR1 is SEHNR and CDR2 is FQNEAQ (reference sequence).

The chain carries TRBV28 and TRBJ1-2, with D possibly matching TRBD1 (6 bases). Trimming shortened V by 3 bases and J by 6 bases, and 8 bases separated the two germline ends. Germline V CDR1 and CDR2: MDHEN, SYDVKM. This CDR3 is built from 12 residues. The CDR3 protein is CASSFRQDGYTF. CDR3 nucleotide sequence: TGTGCCAGCAGTTTCCGACAGGATGGCTACACCTTC.